This T cell receptor beta chain was found in a study of identical twins. TCRdb re-called the 5' RACE reads through MiXCR, storing one row per CDR3 protein. Of about 530,000 distinct CDR3 sequences in the sample, 13% to 15% were seen once. These records were also assigned to another study, of yellow fever vaccine responses in identical twins. That source adds: On the reported evidence, twins' vaccine T cell responses seemed partly convergent and partly personalized.

The clonotype comes from a woman between 18 and 29 years old in good health. The sample consisted of CD4+ T cells sorted from blood.

The CDR3 sequence: CATSRGMGSGLYEQYF. DNA for the CDR3: TGTGCCACCAGCAGGGGGATGGGTAGCGGGCTATACGAGCAGTACTTC. The rearrangement links TRBV15 to TRBJ2-7, with 7 bases fitting TRBD2. With 3 bases clipped from V and 4 bases from J, the junction kept 12 bases outside the gene matches. The length of the CDR3 is 16 residues. Germline V gene sequence: CDR1 LNHNV, CDR2 YYDKDF (reference sequence).